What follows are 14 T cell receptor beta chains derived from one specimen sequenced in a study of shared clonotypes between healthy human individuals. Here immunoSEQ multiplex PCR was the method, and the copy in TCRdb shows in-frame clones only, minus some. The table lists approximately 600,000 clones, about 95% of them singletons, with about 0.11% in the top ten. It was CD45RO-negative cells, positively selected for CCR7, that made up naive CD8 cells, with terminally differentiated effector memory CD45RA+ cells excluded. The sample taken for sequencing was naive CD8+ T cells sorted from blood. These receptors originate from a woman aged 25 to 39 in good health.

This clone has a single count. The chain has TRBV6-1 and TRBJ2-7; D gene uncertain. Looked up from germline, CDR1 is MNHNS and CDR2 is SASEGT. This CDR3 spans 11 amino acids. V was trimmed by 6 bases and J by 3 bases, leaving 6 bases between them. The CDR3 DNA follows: TGTGCCAGCAGAGTCTACTACGAGCAGTACTTC. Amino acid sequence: CASRVYYEQYF.

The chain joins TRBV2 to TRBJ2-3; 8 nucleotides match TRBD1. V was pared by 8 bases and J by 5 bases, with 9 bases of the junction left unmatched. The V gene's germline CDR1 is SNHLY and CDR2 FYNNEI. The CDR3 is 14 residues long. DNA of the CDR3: TGTGCCAGCGCGACAGGGGCCGCACTAGATACGCAGTATTTT. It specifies CASATGAALDTQYF.

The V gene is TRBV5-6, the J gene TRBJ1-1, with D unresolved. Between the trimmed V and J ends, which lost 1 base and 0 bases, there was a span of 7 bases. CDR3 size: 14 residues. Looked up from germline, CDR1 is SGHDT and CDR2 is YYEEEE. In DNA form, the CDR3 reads TGTGCCAGCAGCTTGAGGGCAATGAACACTGAAGCTTTCTTT. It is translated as CASSLRAMNTEAFF.

This CDR3 is CASSEGPRNTEAFF. As DNA, the CDR3 is TGTGCCAGCAGTGAAGGACCCAGGAACACTGAAGCTTTCTTT. The J gene is TRBJ1-1, the V gene TRBV2, with D uncertain. V was pared by 1 base and J by 1 base, with 7 bases between. This CDR3 comprises 14 residues. CDR1 and CDR2 (germline): SNHLY, FYNNEI.

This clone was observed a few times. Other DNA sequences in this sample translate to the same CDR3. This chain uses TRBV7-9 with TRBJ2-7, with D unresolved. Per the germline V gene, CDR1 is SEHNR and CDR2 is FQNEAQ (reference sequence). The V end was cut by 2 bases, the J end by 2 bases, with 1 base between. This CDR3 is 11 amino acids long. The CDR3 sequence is CASSLTYEQYF. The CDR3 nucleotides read TGTGCCAGCAGCTTAACCTACGAGCAGTACTTC.

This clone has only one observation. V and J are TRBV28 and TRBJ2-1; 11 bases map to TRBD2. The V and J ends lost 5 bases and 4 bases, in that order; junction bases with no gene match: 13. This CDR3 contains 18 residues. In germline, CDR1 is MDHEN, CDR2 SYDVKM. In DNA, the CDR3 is TGTGCCAGCAGTCCGACTCTATCCGGGACTAGCGGTTACAATGAGCAGTTCTTC. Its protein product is CASSPTLSGTSGYNEQFF.

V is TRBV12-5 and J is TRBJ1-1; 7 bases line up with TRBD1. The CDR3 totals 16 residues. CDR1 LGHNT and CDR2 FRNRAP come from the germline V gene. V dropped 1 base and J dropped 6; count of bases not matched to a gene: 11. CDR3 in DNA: TGTGCTAGTGGTTTGGCACTGACAGGGTCGGGTTCTGAAGCTTTCTTT. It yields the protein CASGLALTGSGSEAFF.

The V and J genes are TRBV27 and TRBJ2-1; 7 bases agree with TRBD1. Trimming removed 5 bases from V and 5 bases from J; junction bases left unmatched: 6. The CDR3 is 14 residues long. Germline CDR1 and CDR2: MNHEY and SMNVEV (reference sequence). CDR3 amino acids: CASSTRTGDNEQFF. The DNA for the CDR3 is TGTGCCAGCAGTACGCGGACAGGCGACAATGAGCAGTTCTTC.

CDR3 region: CASSERGQGFSGANVLTF. In nucleotides, the CDR3 is TGTGCCAGCAGTGAAAGGGGACAGGGCTTTTCTGGGGCCAACGTCCTGACTTTC. The chain couples TRBV6-1 to TRBJ2-6, with 9 bases matching TRBD1. Germline V lookup: CDR1 MNHNS, CDR2 SASEGT. J was trimmed by 1 base and V by 2 bases; bases with no gene match: 6. This CDR3 spans 18 amino acids.

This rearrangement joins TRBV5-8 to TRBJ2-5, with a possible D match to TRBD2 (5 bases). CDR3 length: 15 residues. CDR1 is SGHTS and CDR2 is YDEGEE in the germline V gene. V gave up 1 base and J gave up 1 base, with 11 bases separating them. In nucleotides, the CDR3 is TGTGCCAGCAGCTTGCTCCTAGGAGGCCAAGAGACCCAGTACTTC. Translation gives CASSLLLGGQETQYF.

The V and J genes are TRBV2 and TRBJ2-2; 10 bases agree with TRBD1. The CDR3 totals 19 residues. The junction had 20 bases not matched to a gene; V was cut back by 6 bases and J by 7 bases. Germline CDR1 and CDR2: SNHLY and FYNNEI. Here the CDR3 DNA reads TGTGCCAGCAGATCACTCAGAACTCGGGACAGGGGACGCTACGGGGAGCTGTTTTTT. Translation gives CASRSLRTRDRGRYGELFF.

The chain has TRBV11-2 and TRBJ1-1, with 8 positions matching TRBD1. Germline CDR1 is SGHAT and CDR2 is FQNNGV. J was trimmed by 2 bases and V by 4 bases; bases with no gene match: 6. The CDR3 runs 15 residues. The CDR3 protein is CASSSRTGYNTEAFF. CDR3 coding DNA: TGTGCCAGCAGCTCGCGGACAGGGTATAACACTGAAGCTTTCTTT.

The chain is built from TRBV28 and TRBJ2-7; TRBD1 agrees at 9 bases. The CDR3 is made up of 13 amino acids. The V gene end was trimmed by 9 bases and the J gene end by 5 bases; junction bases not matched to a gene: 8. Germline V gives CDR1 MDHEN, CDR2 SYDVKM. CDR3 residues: CASLLDRGHEQYF. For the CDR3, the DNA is TGTGCCAGTCTACTGGACAGGGGCCACGAGCAGTACTTC.

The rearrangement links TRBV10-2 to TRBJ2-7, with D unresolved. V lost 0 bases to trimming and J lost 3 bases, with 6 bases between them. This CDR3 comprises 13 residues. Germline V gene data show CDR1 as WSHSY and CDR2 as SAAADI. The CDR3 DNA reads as TGCGCCAGCAGTGAGTCCTTGGTCTACGAGCAGTACTTC. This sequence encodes CASSESLVYEQYF.